The clone carrying this TCR beta chain has just a few counts. Under the authors' procedure: Reference gene primer amplification yielded estimated nucleated cell counts. Sequencing used immunoSEQ multiplex PCR; TCRdb keeps in-frame clones, though not all of them. V, J and clone size are taken as reported in that table, and D and trimming were inferred from the DNA itself. The sample yields about 150,000 clones, roughly 89% seen once. Germline CDR1 KGHSH, CDR2 LQKENI. V lost 2 bases, J lost 5 bases, and 18 bases lay in between. The CDR3 sequence is 16 residues long. The data belong to a study of blood T cell repertoires in COVID-19. Study at large: Researchers got acute and convalescent COVID-19 samples from the United States, Italy and Spain.

V and J are TRBV18 and TRBJ2-5; tentative D call: TRBD2 (6 bases). This TCR came from a man aged 55 to 70 with active or convalescent COVID-19. Material for sequencing was peripheral blood. The CDR3 region has the DNA TGTGCCAGCTCACCATCTAAAGGGAGGTCCGCCGAGACCCAGTACTTC. Translating gives CASSPSKGRSAETQYF.